This TCR beta chain was recorded in a study of sequential checkpoint blockade in melanoma. This CDR3 spans 15 amino acids. The germline V and J ends were trimmed by 4 bases and 6 bases, with 18 bases remaining between them. Germline assignment: CDR1 LNHDA and CDR2 SQIVND (reference sequence). The table came from immunoSEQ multiplex PCR; TCRdb's copy has only in-frame clones and leaves some out. Of about 5,700 clones listed, around 20% are singletons. Treatment: randomized to nivolumab then ipilimumab (arm A) or the reverse (arm B). This receptor was obtained from a human donor with melanoma. The starting material was tumor tissue (inferred from file names), obtained from a patient given nivolumab and ipilimumab in sequence. This sequence joins TRBV19 and TRBJ1-2, with a possible D match to TRBD1 (6 bases). The CDR3 region is CASSKAGDRIDGYTF. The CDR3 bases are TGTGCCAGTAGTAAGGCAGGGGATCGGATTGATGGCTACACCTTC. Variable domain in full (rest from reference TRBV19 and TRBJ1-2): DGGITQSPKYLFRKEGQNVTLSCEQNLNHDAMYWYRQDPGQGLRLIYYSQIVNDFQKGDIAEGYSVSREKKESFPLTVTSAQKNPTAFYLCASSKAGDRIDGYTFGSGTRLTVV.